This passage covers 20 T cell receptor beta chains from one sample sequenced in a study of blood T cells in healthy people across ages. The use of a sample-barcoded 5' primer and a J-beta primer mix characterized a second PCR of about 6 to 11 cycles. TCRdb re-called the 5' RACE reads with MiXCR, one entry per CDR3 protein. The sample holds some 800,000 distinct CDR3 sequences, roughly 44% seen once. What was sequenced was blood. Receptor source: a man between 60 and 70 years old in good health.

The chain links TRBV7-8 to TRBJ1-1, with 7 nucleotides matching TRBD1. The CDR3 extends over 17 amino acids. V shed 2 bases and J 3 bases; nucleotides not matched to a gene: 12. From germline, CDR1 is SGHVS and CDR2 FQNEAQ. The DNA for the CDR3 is TGTGCCAGCAGCTTAAGGCAAAAGACAGGGTTGGACACTGAAGCTTTCTTT. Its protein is CASSLRQKTGLDTEAFF. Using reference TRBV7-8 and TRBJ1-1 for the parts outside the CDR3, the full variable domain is GAGVSQSPRYKVAKRGQDVALRCDPISGHVSLFWYQQALGQGPEFLTYFQNEAQLDKSGLPSDRFFAERPEGSVSTLKIQRTQQEDSAVYLCASSLRQKTGLDTEAFFGQGTRLTVV.

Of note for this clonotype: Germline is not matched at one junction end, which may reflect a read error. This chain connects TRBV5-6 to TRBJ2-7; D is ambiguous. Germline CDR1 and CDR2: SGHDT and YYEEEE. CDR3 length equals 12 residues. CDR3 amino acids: CVSSLAAYEQYF. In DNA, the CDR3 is TGTGTCAGCAGCTTGGCCGCCTACGAGCAGTACTTC.

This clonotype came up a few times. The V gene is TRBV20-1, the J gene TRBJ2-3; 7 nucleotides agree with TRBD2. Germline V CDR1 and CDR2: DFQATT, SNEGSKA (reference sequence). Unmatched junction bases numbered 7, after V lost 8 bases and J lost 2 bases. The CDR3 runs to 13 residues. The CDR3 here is CSRREGLTDTQYF. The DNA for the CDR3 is TGCAGTCGAAGGGAGGGGCTCACAGATACGCAGTATTTT.

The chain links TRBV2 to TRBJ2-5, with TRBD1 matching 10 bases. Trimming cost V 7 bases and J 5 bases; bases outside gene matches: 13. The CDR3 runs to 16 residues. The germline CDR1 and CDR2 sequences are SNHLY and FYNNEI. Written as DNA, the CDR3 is TGTGCCAGCAAAGAAGCGTCGGACAGGGGGTTGGAGACCCAGTACTTC. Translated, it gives CASKEASDRGLETQYF.

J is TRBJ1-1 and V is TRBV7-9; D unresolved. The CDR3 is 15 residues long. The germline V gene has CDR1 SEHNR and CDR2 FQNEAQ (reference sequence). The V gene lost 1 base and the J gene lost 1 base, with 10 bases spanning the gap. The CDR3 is CASSLEGVPNTEAFF. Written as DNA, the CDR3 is TGTGCCAGCAGCTTAGAGGGCGTCCCGAACACTGAAGCTTTCTTT.

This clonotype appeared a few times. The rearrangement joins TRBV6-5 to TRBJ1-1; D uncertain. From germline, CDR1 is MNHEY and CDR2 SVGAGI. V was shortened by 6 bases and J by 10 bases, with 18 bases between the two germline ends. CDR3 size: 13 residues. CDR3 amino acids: CASREGASLRAFF. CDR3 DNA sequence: TGTGCCAGCAGGGAAGGAGCCAGTCTTCGAGCTTTCTTT.

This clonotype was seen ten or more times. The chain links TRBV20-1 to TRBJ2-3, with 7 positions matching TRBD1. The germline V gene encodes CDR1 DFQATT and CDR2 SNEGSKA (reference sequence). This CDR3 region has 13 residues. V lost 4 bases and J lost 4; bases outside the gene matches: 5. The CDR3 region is CSANRQGPDTQYF. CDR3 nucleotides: TGCAGTGCTAACCGACAGGGCCCAGATACGCAGTATTTT.

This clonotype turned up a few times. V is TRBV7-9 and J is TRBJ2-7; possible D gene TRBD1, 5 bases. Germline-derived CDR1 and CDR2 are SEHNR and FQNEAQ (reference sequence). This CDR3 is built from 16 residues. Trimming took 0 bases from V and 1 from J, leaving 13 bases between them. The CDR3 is CASSLAPGKLSYEQYF. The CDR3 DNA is TGTGCCAGCAGCTTAGCGCCAGGGAAGCTATCCTACGAGCAGTACTTC.

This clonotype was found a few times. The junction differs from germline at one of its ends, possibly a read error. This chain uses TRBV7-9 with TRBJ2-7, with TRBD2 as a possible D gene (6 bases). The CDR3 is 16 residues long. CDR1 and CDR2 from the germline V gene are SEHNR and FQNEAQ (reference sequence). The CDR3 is CASSLGAGQTSYEQYF. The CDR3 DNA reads TGTGCCAGCAGTTTAGGGGCGGGGCAGACCTCCTACGAGCAGTACTTC.

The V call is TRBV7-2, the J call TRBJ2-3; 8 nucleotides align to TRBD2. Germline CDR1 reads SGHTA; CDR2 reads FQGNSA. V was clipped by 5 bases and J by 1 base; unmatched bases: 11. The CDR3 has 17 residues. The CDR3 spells CASSTPGDSGGTDTQYF. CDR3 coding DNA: TGTGCCAGCAGCACACCCGGTGATAGCGGGGGCACAGATACGCAGTATTTT.

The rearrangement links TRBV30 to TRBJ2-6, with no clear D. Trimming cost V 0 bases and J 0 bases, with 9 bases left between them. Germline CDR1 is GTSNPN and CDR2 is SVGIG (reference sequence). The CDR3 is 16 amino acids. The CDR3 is CAWSVGHASGANVLTF. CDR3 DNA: TGTGCCTGGAGTGTAGGCCATGCCTCTGGGGCCAACGTCCTGACTTTC.

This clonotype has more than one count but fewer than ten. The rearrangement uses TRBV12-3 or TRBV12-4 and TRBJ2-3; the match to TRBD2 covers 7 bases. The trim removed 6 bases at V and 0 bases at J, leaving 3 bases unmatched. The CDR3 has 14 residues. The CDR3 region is CASSRSGSTDTQYF. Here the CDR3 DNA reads TGTGCCAGCAGCCGTAGCGGGAGCACAGATACGCAGTATTTT.

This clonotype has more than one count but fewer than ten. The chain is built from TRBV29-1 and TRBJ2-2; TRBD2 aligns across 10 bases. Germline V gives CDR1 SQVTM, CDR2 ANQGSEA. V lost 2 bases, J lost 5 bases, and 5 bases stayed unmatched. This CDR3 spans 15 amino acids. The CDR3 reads CSVELASGGTGELFF. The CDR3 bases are TGCAGCGTTGAATTAGCTAGCGGGGGTACCGGGGAGCTGTTTTTT.

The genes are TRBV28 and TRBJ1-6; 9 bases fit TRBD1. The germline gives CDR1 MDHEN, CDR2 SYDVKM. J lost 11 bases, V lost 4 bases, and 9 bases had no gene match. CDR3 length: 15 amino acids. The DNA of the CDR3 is TGTGCCAGCAGTTCCCCTCCGGGACAGGGTCCACCCCTCCACTTT. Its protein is CASSSPPGQGPPLHF.

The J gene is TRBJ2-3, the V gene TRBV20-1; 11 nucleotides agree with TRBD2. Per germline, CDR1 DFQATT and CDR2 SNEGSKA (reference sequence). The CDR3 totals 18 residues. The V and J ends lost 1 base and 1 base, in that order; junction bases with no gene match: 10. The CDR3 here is CSARGVAGGTPRTDTQYF. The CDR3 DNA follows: TGCAGTGCTAGAGGCGTAGCGGGGGGGACCCCTCGCACAGATACGCAGTATTTT.

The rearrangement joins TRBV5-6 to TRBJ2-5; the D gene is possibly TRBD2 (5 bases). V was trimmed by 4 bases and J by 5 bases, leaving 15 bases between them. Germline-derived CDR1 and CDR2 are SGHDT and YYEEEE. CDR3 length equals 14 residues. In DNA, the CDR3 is TGTGCCAGCAGCCCGGACTGGGAATGGGAGACCCAGTACTTC. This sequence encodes CASSPDWEWETQYF.

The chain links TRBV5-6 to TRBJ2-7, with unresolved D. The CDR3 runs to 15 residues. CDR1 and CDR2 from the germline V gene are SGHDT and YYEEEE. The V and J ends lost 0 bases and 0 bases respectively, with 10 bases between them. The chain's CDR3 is CASSLGALPSYEQYF. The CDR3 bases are TGTGCCAGCAGCTTGGGGGCACTACCCTCCTACGAGCAGTACTTC.

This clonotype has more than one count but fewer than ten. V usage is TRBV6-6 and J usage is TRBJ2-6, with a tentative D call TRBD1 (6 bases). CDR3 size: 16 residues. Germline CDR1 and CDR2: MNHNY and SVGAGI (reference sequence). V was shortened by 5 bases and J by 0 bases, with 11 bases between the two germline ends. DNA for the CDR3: TGTGCCAGCAGTCGGCGGACAGCCTCTGGGGCCAACGTCCTGACTTTC. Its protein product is CASSRRTASGANVLTF.

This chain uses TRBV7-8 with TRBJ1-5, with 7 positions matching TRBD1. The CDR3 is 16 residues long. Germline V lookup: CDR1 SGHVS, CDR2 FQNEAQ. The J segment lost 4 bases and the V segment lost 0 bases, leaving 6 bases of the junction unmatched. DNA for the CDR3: TGTGCCAGCAGCTTAGCGCGGGACAGAAAGAATCAGCCCCAGCATTTT. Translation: CASSLARDRKNQPQHF.

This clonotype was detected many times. The CDR3 sequence: CASSLIPLQGKYEQYF. The CDR3 DNA reads TGTGCCAGCAGCTTAATTCCTCTTCAGGGAAAATACGAGCAGTACTTC. The rearrangement links TRBV7-9 to TRBJ2-7; tentative D call: TRBD1 (5 bases). The CDR3 contains 16 residues. The V gene lost 2 bases and the J gene lost 4 bases, with 18 bases spanning the gap. Germline CDR1 SEHNR, CDR2 FQNEAQ (reference sequence).